The 5 T cell receptor beta chains given below trace back to one sample, sequenced in a study of blood T cell repertoires in COVID-19. This table comes from immunoSEQ multiplex PCR, and its TCRdb copy is limited to in-frame clones, with some not included. The data hold 180,000 or so clones, with approximately 85% observed a single time. Sequencing was performed on peripheral blood. The origin of the receptors is a man between 60 and 75 years old who had recovered from COVID-19.

The chain has TRBV5-1 and TRBJ1-3; TRBD1 might be the D (5 bases). CDR1 and CDR2 (germline): SGHRS, YFSETQ. CDR3 size: 16 residues. V was trimmed by 0 bases and J by 2 bases, leaving 12 bases between them. The CDR3 sequence: CASSLVGDSTGNTIYF. The DNA of the CDR3 is TGCGCCAGCAGCTTGGTTGGGGACTCGACTGGAAACACCATATATTTT.

This sequence joins TRBV4-3 and TRBJ1-2; D is perhaps TRBD1 (5 bases). Germline V lookup: CDR1 LGHNA, CDR2 YSLEER. V lost 0 bases, J lost 5 bases, and 16 bases lay in between. CDR3 length: 16 amino acids. This CDR3 reads CASSQDPMTAYYGYTF. The DNA for the CDR3 is TGCGCCAGCAGCCAAGACCCCATGACAGCCTATTATGGCTACACCTTC.

V usage is TRBV19 and J usage is TRBJ1-1, with D perhaps TRBD1 (5 bases). CDR1 is LNHDA and CDR2 is SQIVND in the germline V gene (reference sequence). This CDR3 is built from 13 residues. V was clipped by 3 bases and J by 6 bases, with 11 bases between them. CDR3 region: CASSMLGGAEAFF. Here the CDR3 DNA reads TGTGCCAGTAGTATGTTGGGGGGGGCTGAAGCTTTCTTT.

This sequence joins TRBV18 and TRBJ1-5; 8 positions match TRBD1. The germline CDR1 and CDR2 sequences are KGHSH and LQKENI. The CDR3 totals 18 residues. The J segment lost 5 bases and the V segment lost 2 bases, leaving 14 bases of the junction unmatched. The CDR3 loop reads CASSPNAPQGAIDQPQHF. The CDR3 DNA sequence: TGTGCCAGCTCACCAAACGCACCGCAGGGGGCAATCGATCAGCCCCAGCATTTT.

This chain connects TRBV9 to TRBJ2-2, with D possibly being TRBD1 (6 bases). Trimming removed 4 bases at V and 2 bases at J, with 12 bases between. There are 15 residues in the CDR3. From germline, CDR1 is SGDLS and CDR2 YYNGEE. In DNA, the CDR3 is TGTGCCAGCAGCCCCCAACAGGGAAACACCGGGGAGCTGTTTTTT. Translating it yields CASSPQQGNTGELFF. The full variable domain, rest sourced from reference TRBV9 and TRBJ2-2, is DSGVTQTPKHLITATGQRVTLRCSPRSGDLSVYWYQQSLDQGLQFLIQYYNGEERAKGNILERFSAQQFPDLHSELNLSSLELGDSALYFCASSPQQGNTGELFFGEGSRLTVL.